This entry is about one T cell receptor beta chain. Its antigen is not known. This entry is derived from a study of T cell repertoires in cytomegalovirus infection. In TCRdb, the reads were re-called with MiXCR into one record per CDR3 protein. The profile shows about 920,000 distinct CDR3 sequences, about a third of them singletons. Germline-derived CDR1 and CDR2 are SGDLS and YYNGEE. With 4 bases clipped from V and 0 bases from J, the junction kept 8 bases outside the gene matches. CDR3 length: 16 amino acids. The rearrangement joins TRBV9 to TRBJ1-2; the match to TRBD1 covers 8 bases. This clonotype was obtained from a human donor in good health (CMV status not recorded). Some clones in this sample may be carry-over from other donors' samples. This sample comprised cultured CD8+ T cells from PBMCs, obtained from culture after CMV antigen stimulation. For the CDR3, the DNA is TGTGCCAGCAGCACCCCGGACAGGGCAGCTAACTATGGCTACACCTTC. Residues: CASSTPDRAANYGYTF.